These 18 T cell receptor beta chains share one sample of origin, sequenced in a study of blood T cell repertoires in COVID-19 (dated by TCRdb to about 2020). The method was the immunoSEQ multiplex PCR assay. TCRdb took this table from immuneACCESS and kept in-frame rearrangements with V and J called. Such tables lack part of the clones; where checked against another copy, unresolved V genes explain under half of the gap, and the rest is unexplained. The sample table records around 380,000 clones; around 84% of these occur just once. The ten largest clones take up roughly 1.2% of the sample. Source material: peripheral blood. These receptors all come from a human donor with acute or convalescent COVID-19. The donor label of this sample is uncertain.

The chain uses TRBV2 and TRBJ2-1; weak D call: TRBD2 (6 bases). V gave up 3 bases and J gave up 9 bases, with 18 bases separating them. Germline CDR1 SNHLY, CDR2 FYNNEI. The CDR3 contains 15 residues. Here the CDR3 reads CASSEEGFQGGEQFF. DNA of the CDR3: TGTGCCAGCAGTGAGGAAGGATTTCAGGGAGGTGAGCAGTTCTTC.

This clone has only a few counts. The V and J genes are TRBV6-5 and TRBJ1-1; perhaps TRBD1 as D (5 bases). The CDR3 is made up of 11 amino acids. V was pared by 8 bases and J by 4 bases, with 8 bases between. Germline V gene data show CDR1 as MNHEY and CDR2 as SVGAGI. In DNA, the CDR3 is TGTGCCAGCGGGGGGGTCACTGAAGCTTTCTTT. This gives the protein CASGGVTEAFF.

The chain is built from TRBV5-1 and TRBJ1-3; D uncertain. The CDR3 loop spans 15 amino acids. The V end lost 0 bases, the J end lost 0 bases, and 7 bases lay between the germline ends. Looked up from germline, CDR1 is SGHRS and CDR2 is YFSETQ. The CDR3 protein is CASSLEPNSGNTIYF. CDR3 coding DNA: TGCGCCAGCAGCTTGGAGCCCAACTCTGGAAACACCATATATTTT.

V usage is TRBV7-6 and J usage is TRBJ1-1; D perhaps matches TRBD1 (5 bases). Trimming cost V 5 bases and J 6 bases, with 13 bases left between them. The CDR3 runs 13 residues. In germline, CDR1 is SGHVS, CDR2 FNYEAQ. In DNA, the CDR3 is TGTGCCAGCAGCGCCAGGGCTTACGCTGAAGCTTTCTTT. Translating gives CASSARAYAEAFF.

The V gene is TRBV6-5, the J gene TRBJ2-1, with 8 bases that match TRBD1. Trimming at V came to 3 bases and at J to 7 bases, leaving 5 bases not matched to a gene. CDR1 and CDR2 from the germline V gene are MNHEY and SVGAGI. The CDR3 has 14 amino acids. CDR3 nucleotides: TGTGCCAGCAGTTATGGACAGGGTAGGAATGAGCAGTTCTTC. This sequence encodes CASSYGQGRNEQFF.

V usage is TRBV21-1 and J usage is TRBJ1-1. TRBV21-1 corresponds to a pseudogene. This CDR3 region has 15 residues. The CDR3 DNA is TGTGCCACCCGAAGAGGGCCTATGTCCAACACTGAAGCTTTCTTT. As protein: CATRRGPMSNTEAFF.

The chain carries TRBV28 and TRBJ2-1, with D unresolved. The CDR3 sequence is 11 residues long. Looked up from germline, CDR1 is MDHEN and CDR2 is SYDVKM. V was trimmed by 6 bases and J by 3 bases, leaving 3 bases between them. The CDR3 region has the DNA TGTGCCAGCAGATACTACAATGAGCAGTTCTTC. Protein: CASRYYNEQFF.

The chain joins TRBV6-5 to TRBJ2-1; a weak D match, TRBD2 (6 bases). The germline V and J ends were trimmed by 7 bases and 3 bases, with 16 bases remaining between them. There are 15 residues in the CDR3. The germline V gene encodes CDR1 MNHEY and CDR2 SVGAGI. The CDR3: CASMGVVGGYNEQFF. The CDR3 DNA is TGTGCCAGCATGGGGGTAGTGGGGGGCTACAATGAGCAGTTCTTC.

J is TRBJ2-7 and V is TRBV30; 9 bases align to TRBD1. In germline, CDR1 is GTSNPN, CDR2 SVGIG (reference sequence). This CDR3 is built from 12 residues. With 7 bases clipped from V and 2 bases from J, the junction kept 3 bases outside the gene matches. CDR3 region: CASDRGAYEQYF. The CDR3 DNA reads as TGTGCCTCCGACAGGGGGGCCTACGAGCAGTACTTC.

The CDR3 sequence: CASSGPGVAKNIQYF. Written as DNA, the CDR3 is TGTGCCAGCAGTGGTCCGGGAGTAGCCAAAAACATTCAGTACTTC. The V and J genes are TRBV2 and TRBJ2-4, with D maybe TRBD2 (6 bases). Trimming cost V 4 bases and J 0 bases, with 10 bases left between them. The CDR3 is 15 residues long. Germline values: CDR1 SNHLY, CDR2 FYNNEI.

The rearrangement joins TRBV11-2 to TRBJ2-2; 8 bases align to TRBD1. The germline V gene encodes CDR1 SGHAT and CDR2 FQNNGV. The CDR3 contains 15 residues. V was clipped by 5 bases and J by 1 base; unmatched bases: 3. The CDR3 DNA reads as TGTGCCAGCAGCGGGGACAGGAGGAACACCGGGGAGCTGTTTTTT. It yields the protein CASSGDRRNTGELFF.

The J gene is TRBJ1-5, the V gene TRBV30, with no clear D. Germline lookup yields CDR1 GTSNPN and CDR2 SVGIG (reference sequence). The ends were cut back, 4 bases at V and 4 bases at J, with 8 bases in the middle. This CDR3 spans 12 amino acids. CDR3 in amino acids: CAWNADNQPQHF. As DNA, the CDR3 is TGTGCCTGGAATGCAGATAATCAGCCCCAGCATTTT.

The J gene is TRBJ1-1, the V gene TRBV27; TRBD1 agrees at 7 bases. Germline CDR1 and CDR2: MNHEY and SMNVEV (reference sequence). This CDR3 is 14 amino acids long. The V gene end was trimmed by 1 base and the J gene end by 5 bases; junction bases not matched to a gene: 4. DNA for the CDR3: TGTGCCAGCAGTTTATTAGCAGGGGGGACTGAAGCTTTCTTT. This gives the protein CASSLLAGGTEAFF.

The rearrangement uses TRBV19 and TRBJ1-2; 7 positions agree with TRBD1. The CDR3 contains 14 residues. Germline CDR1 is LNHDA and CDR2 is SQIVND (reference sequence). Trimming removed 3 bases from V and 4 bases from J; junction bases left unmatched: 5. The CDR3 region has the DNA TGTGCCAGTAGTATCACGGGACAGCTCTATGGCTACACCTTC. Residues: CASSITGQLYGYTF.

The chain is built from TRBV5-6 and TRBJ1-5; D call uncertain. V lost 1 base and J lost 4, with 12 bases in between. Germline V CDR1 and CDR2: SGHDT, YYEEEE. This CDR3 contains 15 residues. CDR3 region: CASSLRRQPNQPQHF. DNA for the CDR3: TGTGCCAGCAGCTTGAGGCGGCAGCCAAATCAGCCCCAGCATTTT. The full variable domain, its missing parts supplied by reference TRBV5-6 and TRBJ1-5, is DAGVTQSPTHLIKTRGQQVTLRCSPKSGHDTVSWYQQALGQGPQFIFQYYEEEERQRGNFPDRFSGHQFPNYSSELNVNALLLGDSALYLCASSLRRQPNQPQHFGDGTRLSIL.

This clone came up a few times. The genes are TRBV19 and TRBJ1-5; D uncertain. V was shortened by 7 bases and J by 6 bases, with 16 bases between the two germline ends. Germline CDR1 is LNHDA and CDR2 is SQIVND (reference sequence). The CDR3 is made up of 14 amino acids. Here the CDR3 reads CASKMGPLGQPQHF. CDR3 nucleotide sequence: TGTGCCAGTAAAATGGGCCCCTTGGGTCAGCCCCAGCATTTT.

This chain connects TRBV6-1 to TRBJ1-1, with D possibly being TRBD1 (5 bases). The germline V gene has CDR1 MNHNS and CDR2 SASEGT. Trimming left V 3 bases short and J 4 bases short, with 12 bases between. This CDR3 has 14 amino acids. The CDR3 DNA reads TGTGCCAGCAGTGATCTGGACACCGGCACTGAAGCTTTCTTT. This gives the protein CASSDLDTGTEAFF.

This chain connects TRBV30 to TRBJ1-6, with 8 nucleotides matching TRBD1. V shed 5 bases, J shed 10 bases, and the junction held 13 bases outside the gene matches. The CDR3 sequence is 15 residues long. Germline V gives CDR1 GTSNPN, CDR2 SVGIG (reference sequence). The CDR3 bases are TGTGCCTGGGGTAAACGGGACAGGACACAGTCACCCCTCCACTTT. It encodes CAWGKRDRTQSPLHF.